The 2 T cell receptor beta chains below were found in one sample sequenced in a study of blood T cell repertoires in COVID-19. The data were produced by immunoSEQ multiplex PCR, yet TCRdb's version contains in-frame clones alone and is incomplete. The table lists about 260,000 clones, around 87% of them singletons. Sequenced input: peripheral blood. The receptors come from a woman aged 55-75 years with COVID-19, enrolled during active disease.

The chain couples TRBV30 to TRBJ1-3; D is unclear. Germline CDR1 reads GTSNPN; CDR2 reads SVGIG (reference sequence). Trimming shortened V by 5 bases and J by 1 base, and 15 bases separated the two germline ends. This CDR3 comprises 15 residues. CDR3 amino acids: CAWGSRGISGNTIYF. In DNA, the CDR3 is TGTGCCTGGGGGTCGAGAGGGATATCTGGAAACACCATATATTTT. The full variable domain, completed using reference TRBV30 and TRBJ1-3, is SQTIHQWPATLVQPVGSPLSLECTVEGTSNPNLYWYRQAAGRGLQLLFYSVGIGQISSEVPQNLSASRPQDRQFILSSKKLLLSDSGFYLCAWGSRGISGNTIYFGEGSWLTVV.

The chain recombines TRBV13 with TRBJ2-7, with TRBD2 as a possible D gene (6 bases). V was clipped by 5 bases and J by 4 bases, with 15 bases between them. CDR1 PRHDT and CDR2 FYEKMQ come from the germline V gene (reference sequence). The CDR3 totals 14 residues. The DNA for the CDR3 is TGTGCCAGCAGCCACTCGGGGGAGACTTACGAGCAGTACTTC. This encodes CASSHSGETYEQYF.